The clone carrying this T cell receptor (beta chain) was detected ten times or more. The CDR3 has 14 residues. The V end was cut by 0 bases, the J end by 2 bases, with 8 bases between. Looked up from germline, CDR1 is MNHEY and CDR2 is SVGEGT. This specimen belongs to a study of regulatory T cells in long-lasting Graves disease. To make TCR beta libraries, researchers used iRepertoire HTBI primers and Arm-PCR of CDR3 regions. TCRdb re-called the multiplex PCR reads through MiXCR, storing one row per CDR3 protein. The table shows about 470,000 distinct CDR3 sequences, with roughly 20% occurring only once. Documented time point: persistent/refractory GD, antithyroid drugs over 5 years with positive TRAb. PBMC-extracted RNA yielded the TCR library.

The source material was peripheral blood mononuclear cells (PBMCs), sampled when the disease was refractory, from a patient treated with antithyroid drugs. The chain joins TRBV6-2 or TRBV6-3 to TRBJ2-7; D unclear. This receptor was identified in a female donor with Graves disease. Here the CDR3 reads CASSYSVPPYEQYF. The CDR3 DNA is TGTGCCAGCAGTTACTCCGTTCCCCCCTACGAGCAGTACTTC.